This TCR beta chain is from a study of T cells in Graves' hyperthyroidism and ophthalmopathy. This clonotype was detected many times. From RNA transcripts, TCR beta CDR3 regions were amplified. Initially, a first-round RT-PCR of the TCR CDR3 employed the HTBI primer set. TCRdb called the multiplex PCR reads again in MiXCR, with one record for every CDR3 protein. The sample carries about 350,000 distinct CDR3 sequences, 14% recorded once. Exclusion of a patient resulted from uncontrolled infection, other autoimmune disease, pregnancy or lactation. CDR3 length: 15 residues. The junction had 6 bases not matched to a gene; V was cut back by 5 bases and J by 7 bases.

J is TRBJ2-1 and V is TRBV12-3 or TRBV12-4; 12 bases line up with TRBD2. The sample taken for sequencing was blood. The receptor comes from a woman aged 30 to 39 with Graves' hyperthyroidism. The CDR3 sequence is CASSPRTSGTNEQFF. The CDR3 DNA follows: TGTGCCAGCAGTCCAAGGACTAGCGGGACGAATGAGCAGTTCTTC.